This T cell receptor (beta chain) was obtained from a study of cytomegalovirus exposure and HLA in healthy donors. Primers included in the PCR were 60 Vbeta and 13 Jbeta primers. As handled by the study authors: Unique TCR beta chains numbered around 80 million in a later analysis, with around 12 million shared. Assay used: immunoSEQ multiplex PCR; TCRdb lists only in-frame clones, some missing. V and J calls and clone size are given by that table; D and trimming were obtained from the DNA. The sample consists of roughly 76,000 clones, around 80% of them appearing once. Germline CDR1 is SQVTM and CDR2 is ANQGSEA. V was pared by 1 base and J by 6 bases, with 10 bases between. The CDR3 runs 13 residues.

Sequencing was done on a sample of PBMCs. The receptor's source is a man aged 30 to 45 in good health and CMV-seronegative. The rearrangement links TRBV29-1 to TRBJ2-1, with unresolved D. In DNA, the CDR3 is TGCAGCGTTGAAGCACTCCTTGGCAATGAGCAGTTCTTC. Translation: CSVEALLGNEQFF.